This passage covers 7 T cell receptor beta chains from one sample sequenced in a study of sequential checkpoint blockade in melanoma. Assay used: immunoSEQ multiplex PCR; TCRdb lists only in-frame clones, some missing. Of under 7,000 clones detected, about 25% appear once; the ten largest clones hold 20% to 25%. Described treatment: randomized to nivolumab then ipilimumab (arm A) or the reverse (arm B). Sample: tumor tissue (inferred from file names), taken from a patient given nivolumab and ipilimumab in sequence. Receptors originate from a human donor with melanoma.

The V call is TRBV16, the J call TRBJ2-1, with D possibly TRBD1 on 5 matching bases. CDR3 length: 21 residues. CDR1 is KGHSY, CDR2 FQNENV, per germline. V lost 1 base, J lost 4 bases, and 29 bases lay in between. This chain's CDR3 is CASSQWLLDSYDKQAYNEQFF. The CDR3 DNA follows: TGTGCCAGCAGCCAATGGCTTCTCGACTCTTACGACAAACAGGCATACAATGAGCAGTTCTTC.

V and J are TRBV29-1 and TRBJ1-5; D might be TRBD1 (6 bases). V lost 6 bases and J lost 3, with 12 bases in between. Germline CDR1 SQVTM, CDR2 ANQGSEA. This CDR3 has 13 amino acids. The CDR3 is CSVRDNYNQPQHF. The CDR3 DNA follows: TGCAGCGTCCGGGACAACTACAATCAGCCCCAGCATTTT.

This clone was observed many times. CDR3 nucleotides: TGTGCCAGCGGGGACGGGGCTAGCACAGATACGCAGTATTTT. Its translation is CASGDGASTDTQYF. The genes are TRBV11-3 and TRBJ2-3; either TRBD1 or TRBD2 may supply D (5 bases each). Germline CDR1 SGHNT, CDR2 YENEEA. This CDR3 contains 14 residues. Trimming left V 8 bases short and J 0 bases short, with 12 bases between.

This clone is medium-sized. The chain employs TRBV11-3 and TRBJ2-7, with 8 bases aligning to TRBD2. The V segment lost 2 bases and the J segment 4 bases; nucleotides outside the gene matches: 10. CDR1 SGHNT and CDR2 YENEEA come from the germline V gene. This CDR3 region has 16 residues. CDR3 DNA: TGTGCCAGCAGCTTAATGAAAACTAGCGGAAAGTACGAGCAGTACTTC. It translates to CASSLMKTSGKYEQYF.

In its sample, this clone was seen a few times. The V and J genes are TRBV1 and TRBJ2-7. TRBV1 is noted as a pseudogene. The CDR3 spans 15 residues. The CDR3: CASSQDFQSSYEQYF. CDR3 nucleotide sequence: TGCGCCAGCAGCCAAGATTTCCAGAGCTCCTACGAGCAGTACTTC.

The chain recombines TRBV16 with TRBJ2-7, with TRBD2 identical over 11 bases. Germline trimming cut 3 bases from V and 2 bases from J; bases unmatched to any gene: 6. This CDR3 has 16 amino acids. The V gene's germline CDR1 is KGHSY and CDR2 FQNENV. CDR3 in amino acids: CASSQRGLAETYEQYF. CDR3 nucleotides: TGTGCCAGCAGCCAGAGGGGACTAGCGGAGACCTACGAGCAGTACTTC.

This chain uses TRBV18 with TRBJ1-4; 9 positions match TRBD1. The CDR3 sequence is 14 residues long. Trimming removed 3 bases from V and 8 bases from J; junction bases left unmatched: 4. The V gene's germline CDR1 is KGHSH and CDR2 LQKENI. The DNA of the CDR3 is TGTGCCAGCTCACCCTTTGGACAGGGGGAAAAACTGTTTTTT. This gives the protein CASSPFGQGEKLFF.